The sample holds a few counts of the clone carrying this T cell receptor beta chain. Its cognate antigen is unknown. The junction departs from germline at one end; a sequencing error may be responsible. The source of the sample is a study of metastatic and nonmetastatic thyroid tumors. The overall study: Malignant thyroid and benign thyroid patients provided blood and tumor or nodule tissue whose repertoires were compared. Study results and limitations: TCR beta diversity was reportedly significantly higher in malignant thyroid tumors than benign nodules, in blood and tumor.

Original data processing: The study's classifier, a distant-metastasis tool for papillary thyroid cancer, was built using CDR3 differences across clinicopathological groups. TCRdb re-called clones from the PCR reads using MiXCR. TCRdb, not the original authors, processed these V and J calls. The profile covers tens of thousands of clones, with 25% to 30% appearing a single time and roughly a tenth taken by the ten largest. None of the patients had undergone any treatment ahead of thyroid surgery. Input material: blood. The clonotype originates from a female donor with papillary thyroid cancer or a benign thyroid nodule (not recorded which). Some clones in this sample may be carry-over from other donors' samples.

CDR3 nucleotide sequence: TGCGCCAGCAGCCACTCGGGAGGAGGACCTGAAGCTTCCTTT. This translates into CASSHSGGGPEASF. The rearrangement uses TRBV7-9 and TRBJ1-1; D is ambiguous. The germline V gene has CDR1 SEHNR and CDR2 FQNEAQ (reference sequence). This CDR3 is built from 14 residues.